What follows are 17 T cell receptor beta chains derived from one specimen sequenced in a study of siplizumab effects on memory and regulatory T cells. Which antigens these TCRs recognize remains unknown. For over 5 days at 37°C, the mixed lymphocyte reaction cells were kept in coculture. Measured with immunoSEQ multiplex PCR; TCRdb has only the in-frame clones, and not every one. The table lists approximately 14,000 clones, roughly 40% of them singletons. Sequenced sample: CFSE-low (dividing) CD4+ T cells sorted from an allogeneic mixed lymphocyte reaction. These receptors originate from a human donor in good health; the cells came from an allogeneic mixed lymphocyte reaction. Some clones in this sample may be carry-over from other donors' samples.

By sample share, this clone is medium-sized. This sequence joins TRBV11-2 and TRBJ1-1, with D possibly TRBD1 on 5 matching bases. Trimming took 6 bases from V and 1 from J, leaving 18 bases between them. CDR1 is SGHAT, CDR2 FQNNGV, per germline. The CDR3 runs to 16 residues. The CDR3 is CASRGKSGVGNTEAFF. The CDR3 coding sequence is TGTGCCAGCAGGGGAAAGTCGGGGGTCGGGAACACTGAAGCTTTCTTT.

This clone was seen once. This sequence may be a read error, since a much larger clone differs from it by one base. The chain joins TRBV29-1 to TRBJ1-2; D uncertain. This CDR3 is built from 13 residues. Germline-derived CDR1 and CDR2 are SQVTM and ANQGSEA. Trimming cost V 6 bases and J 4 bases, with 15 bases left between them. The CDR3 sequence: CSVGGSLGYGYTF. As DNA, the CDR3 is TGCAGCGTAGGCGGGAGCCTGGGCTATGGCTACACCTTC.

The J gene is TRBJ2-3, the V gene TRBV10-3, with a possible D match to TRBD2 (6 bases). Trimming took 0 bases from V and 4 from J, leaving 11 bases between them. This CDR3 spans 15 amino acids. In germline, CDR1 is ENHRY, CDR2 SYGVKD. DNA of the CDR3: TGTGCCATCAGTGAGTCGGGGACTGGTGCAGATACGCAGTATTTT. This gives the protein CAISESGTGADTQYF.

This chain connects TRBV28 to TRBJ2-7, with 11 bases identical to TRBD1. V gave up 6 bases and J gave up 0 bases; unmatched junction bases: 4. Per germline, CDR1 MDHEN and CDR2 SYDVKM. The CDR3 extends over 15 amino acids. CDR3 loop: CASRAGTGGSYEQYF. Written as DNA, the CDR3 is TGTGCCAGCAGAGCCGGGACAGGGGGCTCCTACGAGCAGTACTTC.

In its sample, this clone is large (0.1 to 1%). The chain couples TRBV2 to TRBJ1-1; D is unclear. Trimming pared 5 bases from V and 8 bases from J, leaving 6 bases between. The CDR3 runs 10 residues. Germline V gene sequence: CDR1 SNHLY, CDR2 FYNNEI. The CDR3: CASSTQEAFF. CDR3 DNA: TGTGCCAGCAGTACCCAAGAAGCTTTCTTT.

CDR3 loop: CASSEASVDRGSTPRRDTQYF. CDR3 DNA sequence: TGTGCCAGCAGTGAAGCATCCGTGGACAGGGGGTCAACCCCCCGGCGGGATACGCAGTATTTT. The chain has TRBV6-1 and TRBJ2-3, with 10 bases that match TRBD1. The CDR3 spans 21 residues. From germline, CDR1 is MNHNS and CDR2 SASEGT. The J segment lost 6 bases and the V segment lost 0 bases, leaving 21 bases of the junction unmatched.

This clone showed up just a few times. This chain uses TRBV27 with TRBJ1-1, with D perhaps matching TRBD1 (5 bases). CDR3 length: 14 residues. The V gene's germline CDR1 is MNHEY and CDR2 SMNVEV (reference sequence). Trimming took 5 bases from V and 2 from J, leaving 12 bases between them. CDR3 DNA: TGTGCCAGCAGTCCCCCGGGGGGAAACACTGAAGCTTTCTTT. Its protein product is CASSPPGGNTEAFF.

A few counts support this clone. The V and J genes are TRBV4-2 and TRBJ2-3; 10 nucleotides line up with TRBD2. The V and J ends lost 0 bases and 1 base, in that order; junction bases with no gene match: 4. The germline V gene has CDR1 LGHNA and CDR2 YNFKEQ. The CDR3 covers 17 residues. The DNA for the CDR3 is TGTGCCAGCAGCCAAGACGTAAGCGGGAGGGGCACAGATACGCAGTATTTT. Encoded protein: CASSQDVSGRGTDTQYF.

Only a few counts were recorded for this clone. The chain combines TRBV10-2 with TRBJ2-7; D possibly corresponds to TRBD2 (5 bases). Germline CDR1 and CDR2: WSHSY and SAAADI. The CDR3 length is 12 residues. The V end was cut by 7 bases, the J end by 2 bases, with 9 bases between. The DNA for the CDR3 is TGCGCCAGCACCCCAGCGGCCTACGAGCAGTACTTC. It encodes CASTPAAYEQYF.

This clone has just a few counts. This chain joins TRBV6-5 and TRBJ2-7, with TRBD1 matching 8 bases. After removal of 6 bases from V and 2 bases from J, the junction contained 6 bases not matched to a gene. This CDR3 region has 14 residues. Germline V CDR1 and CDR2: MNHEY, SVGAGI. CDR3: CASSSDRGAYEQYF. Written as DNA, the CDR3 is TGTGCCAGCAGCTCAGACAGGGGCGCCTACGAGCAGTACTTC.

The rearrangement joins TRBV7-3 to TRBJ2-3; 8 positions agree with TRBD1. The ends lost 0 bases at V and 4 bases at J; junction bases unmatched: 12. Germline V gene data show CDR1 as SGHTA and CDR2 as FQGTGA. The CDR3 runs 18 residues. CDR3 sequence: CASSLTGLTGAGADTQYF. The CDR3 nucleotides read TGTGCCAGCAGCTTAACGGGTTTGACAGGGGCGGGCGCAGATACGCAGTATTTT.

This clone was counted only a few times. The rearrangement uses TRBV9 and TRBJ2-1; perhaps TRBD2 as D (5 bases). The V gene's germline CDR1 is SGDLS and CDR2 YYNGEE. This CDR3 comprises 14 residues. Trimming removed 4 bases from V and 3 bases from J, with 11 bases in between. The CDR3: CASSPETIYNEQFF. Written as DNA, the CDR3 is TGTGCCAGCAGCCCTGAGACTATCTACAATGAGCAGTTCTTC.

This clone occurred a few times. The chain is built from TRBV11-3 and TRBJ2-2; possible D gene TRBD1, 5 bases. CDR3 length: 14 residues. V was clipped by 2 bases and J by 5 bases, with 9 bases between them. CDR1 is SGHNT and CDR2 is YENEEA in the germline V gene. CDR3 DNA sequence: TGTGCCAGCAGCTTACTCCAGGGTACCGGGGAGCTGTTTTTT. This translates into CASSLLQGTGELFF.

The genes are TRBV7-2 and TRBJ2-1; D remains ambiguous. This CDR3 has 14 amino acids. The V end lost 6 bases, the J end lost 6 bases, and 15 bases lay between the germline ends. Per germline, CDR1 SGHTA and CDR2 FQGNSA. The CDR3 DNA sequence: TGTGCCAGCAGTCTCTATGGAGCCCCCAATGAGCAGTTCTTC. Protein product: CASSLYGAPNEQFF.

The V call is TRBV4-2, the J call TRBJ1-5; D not resolved. Germline CDR1 is LGHNA and CDR2 is YNFKEQ. This CDR3 is 18 amino acids long. Trimming removed 5 bases from V and 2 bases from J, with 22 bases in between. The CDR3 region has the DNA TGTGCCAGCAGCAGCGCCGGGCCGAAATTGGCCGGCAATCAGCCCCAGCATTTT. Its protein is CASSSAGPKLAGNQPQHF.

This clone was observed many times. The CDR3 spells CASSPAATNEKLFF. CDR3 sequence (DNA): TGCGCCAGCAGCCCGGCCGCAACTAATGAAAAACTGTTTTTT. The chain joins TRBV5-1 to TRBJ1-4; no definite D call. The CDR3 is 14 residues long. CDR1 is SGHRS, CDR2 YFSETQ, per germline. V dropped 4 bases and J dropped 0 bases, with 7 bases sitting between them.

This chain connects TRBV6-5 to TRBJ2-1, with D possibly matching TRBD1 (5 bases). The CDR3 is made up of 14 amino acids. Germline V gene lookup returns CDR1 MNHEY and CDR2 SVGAGI. The ends were cut back, 2 bases at V and 6 bases at J, with 11 bases in the middle. In DNA, the CDR3 is TGTGCCAGCAGTTACAGGGGCCAGATCAATGAGCAGTTCTTC. Translating it yields CASSYRGQINEQFF.